The next 11 T cell receptor beta chains were all read from a single sample in a study of cytomegalovirus exposure and HLA in healthy donors. Primers: 60 Vbeta forward and 13 Jbeta reverse. The assay was immunoSEQ multiplex PCR, and TCRdb's table has in-frame clones only and misses some. The sample has more than 110,000 clones, approximately 71% seen once. The sample was PBMCs. The receptors stem from a woman aged 50 to 60 in good health and CMV-seronegative.

The chain uses TRBV10-1 and TRBJ2-1, with 15 bases that match TRBD2. CDR3 length: 18 residues. The ends lost 3 bases at V and 5 bases at J; junction bases unmatched: 8. Germline values: CDR1 WNHNN, CDR2 SYGVQD (reference sequence). Here the CDR3 reads CASSDPGLAGGLHNEQFF. The CDR3 DNA is TGCGCCAGCAGTGACCCCGGACTAGCGGGGGGGCTCCACAATGAGCAGTTCTTC.

The chain joins TRBV14 to TRBJ2-7; D possibly corresponds to TRBD2 (5 bases). CDR3 size: 16 residues. V was clipped by 10 bases and J by 1 base, with 23 bases between them. The germline V gene has CDR1 SGHDN and CDR2 FVKESK. The CDR3 region has the DNA TGTGCCATCATCAAGAGGGCCCGAATCGGTTCCTACGAGCAGTACTTC. It yields the protein CAIIKRARIGSYEQYF. Full variable domain (outside the CDR3, taken from reference TRBV14 and TRBJ2-7): EAGVTQFPSHSVIEKGQTVTLRCDPISGHDNLYWYRRVMGKEIKFLLHFVKESKQDESGMPNNRFLAERTGGTYSTLKVQPAELEDSGVYFCAIIKRARIGSYEQYFGPGTRLTVT.

This clone was detected a few times. The J gene is TRBJ2-7, the V gene TRBV16; D might be TRBD1 (5 bases). V lost 2 bases, J lost 6 bases, and 17 bases lay in between. The length of the CDR3 is 15 residues. Germline assignment: CDR1 KGHSY and CDR2 FQNENV. CDR3 nucleotide sequence: TGTGCCAGCAGCCAAATGGCAGGGTGGGGCGGCGAGCAGTACTTC. Its protein product is CASSQMAGWGGEQYF. Looking up the rest from reference TRBV16 and TRBJ2-7 gives the full variable domain: GEEVAQTPKHLVRGEGQKAKLYCAPIKGHSYVFWYQQVLKNEFKFLISFQNENVFDETGMPKERFSAKCLPNSPCSLEIQATKLEDSAVYFCASSQMAGWGGEQYFGPGTRLTVT.

The chain has TRBV29-1 and TRBJ1-2; 9 bases fit TRBD1. V gave up 6 bases and J gave up 8 bases; unmatched junction bases: 13. The length of the CDR3 is 14 residues. In germline, CDR1 is SQVTM, CDR2 ANQGSEA. The CDR3 DNA follows: TGCAGCGTAGATACAGGGGGCGCTTTGAGGGGCTACACCTTC. It is translated as CSVDTGGALRGYTF. Variable domain in full (rest from reference TRBV29-1 and TRBJ1-2): SAVISQKPSRDICQRGTSLTIQCQVDSQVTMMFWYRQQPGQSLTLIATANQGSEATYESGFVIDKFPISRPNLTFSTLTVSNMSPEDSSIYLCSVDTGGALRGYTFGSGTRLTVV.

The V and J genes are TRBV5-1 and TRBJ2-3, with TRBD1 identical over 11 bases. V gave up 0 bases and J gave up 3 bases; unmatched junction bases: 9. There are 18 residues in the CDR3. Looked up from germline, CDR1 is SGHRS and CDR2 is YFSETQ. Written as DNA, the CDR3 is TGCGCCAGCAGCTTGGAACCACCTGGGACAGGGGGAACAGATACGCAGTATTTT. Translated: CASSLEPPGTGGTDTQYF.

This chain uses TRBV30 with TRBJ1-4, with TRBD1 matching over 8 bases. Trimming removed 7 bases from V and 4 bases from J; junction bases left unmatched: 5. The CDR3 contains 13 residues. Germline V gives CDR1 GTSNPN, CDR2 SVGIG (reference sequence). CDR3 in DNA: TGTGCCTCGGACAGGGCTAGTAATGAAAAACTGTTTTTT. As protein: CASDRASNEKLFF. Combining the CDR3 with reference TRBV30 and TRBJ1-4 gives the whole variable domain SQTIHQWPATLVQPVGSPLSLECTVEGTSNPNLYWYRQAAGRGLQLLFYSVGIGQISSEVPQNLSASRPQDRQFILSSKKLLLSDSGFYLCASDRASNEKLFFGSGTQLSVL.

At least ten counts were recorded for this clone. V usage is TRBV2 and J usage is TRBJ2-2; 7 nucleotides align to TRBD2. Germline CDR1 is SNHLY and CDR2 is FYNNEI. This CDR3 contains 15 residues. Trimming took 2 bases from V and 3 from J; bases not matched to a gene: 3. CDR3 DNA sequence: TGTGCCAGCAGTGAAAGTACTAGCGACACCGGGGAGCTGTTTTTT. This encodes CASSESTSDTGELFF.

The V and J genes are TRBV18 and TRBJ2-5, with 15 bases matching TRBD2. Germline V gene data show CDR1 as KGHSH and CDR2 as LQKENI. The CDR3 is 16 amino acids. With V trimmed by 6 bases and J by 5 bases, 7 bases remained unmatched. CDR3 region: CASSWTSGGVGETQYF. CDR3 coding DNA: TGTGCCAGCTCTTGGACTAGCGGGGGGGTCGGCGAGACCCAGTACTTC.

The rearrangement uses TRBV4-1 and TRBJ1-6; D gene unclear. Trimming left V 0 bases short and J 10 bases short, with 10 bases between. This CDR3 has 14 residues. In germline, CDR1 is MGHRA, CDR2 YSYEKL. The CDR3 DNA is TGCGCCAGCAGCCAAGATCGGTGGAGATCACCCCTCCACTTT. This sequence encodes CASSQDRWRSPLHF.

As concerns this clone: A junction end diverges from the germline sequence, so it may reflect a read error. The chain couples TRBV7-2 to TRBJ1-2; maybe TRBD1 (6 bases). The CDR3 runs to 15 residues. The V gene's germline CDR1 is SGHTA and CDR2 FQGNSA. The CDR3 loop reads CASRLGGGQGYGYTF. The DNA for the CDR3 is TGTGCCAGCAGGTTAGGCGGGGGGCAAGGCTATGGCTACACCTTC.

This sequence joins TRBV10-1 and TRBJ2-5; 12 nucleotides align to TRBD2. The length of the CDR3 is 15 residues. Germline V lookup: CDR1 WNHNN, CDR2 SYGVQD (reference sequence). Trimming cost V 2 bases and J 2 bases; bases outside gene matches: 0. The CDR3: CASSEGTSGQETQYF. CDR3 nucleotide sequence: TGCGCCAGCAGTGAGGGGACTAGCGGGCAAGAGACCCAGTACTTC.